Many counts were recorded for the clone carrying this T cell receptor (beta chain). V lost 7 bases, J lost 2 bases, and 5 bases stayed unmatched. In germline, CDR1 is SQVTM, CDR2 ANQGSEA. This CDR3 is 13 amino acids long. The sample originates from a study of tumor and adjacent non-tumor tissue in lung cancer. The library came from three nested PCR rounds adapted from ARM-PCR protocols. TCRdb itself ran the multiplex PCR reads through MiXCR, one entry per CDR3 protein. The sample lists 120,000 or so distinct CDR3 sequences, roughly 64% occurring once. No cell sorting was done before RNA was extracted from the tissue.

The TCR sequence derives from a man aged 25 to 40 with non-small cell lung cancer. This chain links TRBV29-1 with TRBJ2-7, with 10 bases matching TRBD2. What was sequenced was lung tumor tissue. CDR3 loop: CSAGTSEPYEQYF. DNA of the CDR3: TGCAGCGCCGGGACTAGCGAGCCCTACGAGCAGTACTTC.